This is a list of T cell receptor beta chains from one sample in a study of T cell repertoires in cytomegalovirus infection. TCRdb reprocessed the reads with MiXCR, giving one entry per CDR3 protein. This sample has approximately 470,000 distinct CDR3 sequences; roughly 42% occur once, and the top ten carry roughly two fifths. These TCRs are of unknown antigen specificity. The sequencing here drew on cultured PBMCs, taken from culture after CMV antigen stimulation. The receptors were gathered from a human donor in good health (CMV status not recorded). Some clones in this sample may be carry-over from other donors' samples. CDR3s include the opening cysteine and the closing phenylalanine or tryptophan. Each record gives: CDR3 DNA, CDR3 protein, J gene, V gene, D gene, CDR3 length, clone size. D genes are given only for firm matches. Size tells how often a clone was seen (once, few, many) or the class of an expanded clone, and some rows leave it out.

TGTGCCAGCAGCGCCCGACAGGGGAGCTCCTACGAGCAGTACTTC | CASSARQGSSYEQYF | TRBJ2-7 | TRBV7-2 | TRBD1 | 15 | many
TGTGCCACCAGCAGAGATGCTCCACAGGGGGCGCGGTACAATGAGCAGTTCTTC | CATSRDAPQGARYNEQFF | TRBJ2-1 | TRBV15 | TRBD1 | 18 | -
TGTGCCAGTAGTATGGTCTTCGCTGCCTACGAGCAGTACTTC | CASSMVFAAYEQYF | TRBJ2-7 | TRBV19 | - | 14 | few
TGTGCCAGCAGTTGGCAGACTAGCACTAATGAGCAGTTCTTC | CASSWQTSTNEQFF | TRBJ2-1 | TRBV27 | TRBD2 | 14 | -
TGTGCCAGCAGCCCCTCCAGGGCTAGCGGCACTTACGAGCAGTACTTC | CASSPSRASGTYEQYF | TRBJ2-7 | TRBV11-2 | TRBD2 | 16 | -
TGTGCCAGCAGCTTAGCGCCGGGGGGGCCCGGGGAGCTGTTTTTT | CASSLAPGGPGELFF | TRBJ2-2 | TRBV7-8 | TRBD2 | 15 | few
TGTGCCAGCAGTCTGGAAAGCGGGCCCACCGTGGGTGAGCAGTTCTTC | CASSLESGPTVGEQFF | TRBJ2-1 | TRBV7-8 | - | 16 | few
TGTGCCAGCAAGGGCCAGGGGGGCTTGACCACCGGGGAGCTGTTTTTT | CASKGQGGLTTGELFF | TRBJ2-2 | TRBV6-1 | - | 16 | few
TGTGCCAGCAGCTTATGGCGGGGGTTATACAATGAGCAGTTCTTC | CASSLWRGLYNEQFF | TRBJ2-1 | TRBV7-6 | TRBD2 | 15 | few
TGTGCCAGCAGCTTGATCTTCGGGGGAGATGGCTACACCTTC | CASSLIFGGDGYTF | TRBJ1-2 | TRBV5-4 | - | 14 | -
TGTGCCAGCAGCCCGGGGACAGGGATGAACACTGAAGCTTTCTTT | CASSPGTGMNTEAFF | TRBJ1-1 | TRBV7-8 | TRBD1 | 15 | -
TGTGCCAGCAGCCTACAACCTCAGGGGAGCACTGAAGCTTTCTTT | CASSLQPQGSTEAFF | TRBJ1-1 | TRBV7-8 | - | 15 | few
TGTGCCAGCAGAAGTCTCGGCACAGATACGCAGTATTTT | CASRSLGTDTQYF | TRBJ2-3 | TRBV11-2 | - | 13 | -
TGTGCCACCAGCAGAGATCCCTACAGGGGAGAGTTCTTC | CATSRDPYRGEFF | TRBJ2-1 | TRBV15 | TRBD1 | 13 | -
TGTGCCAGCAGCTTAGGGGGTAAAAGACGGGACAATGAGCAGTTCTTC | CASSLGGKRRDNEQFF | TRBJ2-1 | TRBV11-2 | - | 16 | few
TGCAGTGCTAGAGCGGGGAAGAGCTCTGGGGCCAACGTCCTGACTTTC | CSARAGKSSGANVLTF | TRBJ2-6 | TRBV20-1 | - | 16 | -